Below are 21 T cell receptor beta chains sequenced from a single sample in a study of T cells in women clearing cervical HPV infection. TCRdb's copy holds only in-frame clones and misses some; the assay was immunoSEQ multiplex PCR. Its clone listing holds 31,000 or so clones. Sample: blood buffy coat. These receptors were taken from a woman between 18 and 70 years old with a cervical HPV16 infection that either progressed to CIN3+ or cleared (not recorded which).

Turning to this clone: Sequencing ends 3 residues short of the CDR3 end; the germline J gene provides the rest. The gene calls are TRBV2 and TRBJ2-1; 8 bases fit TRBD1. CDR3 size: 14 residues. V was pared by 6 bases and J by 7 bases, with 8 bases of the junction left unmatched. Germline V CDR1 and CDR2: SNHLY, FYNNEI. CDR3 DNA, as far as it was read: TGTGCCAGCAGCCCGGACAGGGTCAGGAATGAG. Translation: CASSPDRVRNE. The CDR3 in its entirety is CASSPDRVRNEQFF. Full variable domain (missing parts from reference TRBV2 and TRBJ2-1): EPEVTQTPSHQVTQMGQEVILRCVPISNHLYFYWYRQILGQKVEFLVSFYNNEISEKSEIFDDQFSVERPDGSNFTLKIRSTKLEDSAMYFCASSPDRVRNEQFFGPGTRLTVL.

To note about this clone: The read ends 3 residues early relative to the CDR3; the germline J gene fills the gap. The chain combines TRBV2 with TRBJ2-2, with D maybe TRBD1 (5 bases). CDR3 length equals 13 residues. V was trimmed by 7 bases and J by 1 base, leaving 7 bases between them. Looked up from germline, CDR1 is SNHLY and CDR2 is FYNNEI. Partial CDR3 DNA: TGTGCCAGCATCGGACAGAACACCGGGGAG. It encodes CASIGQNTGE. The CDR3 in full is CASIGQNTGELFF.

Points on this clone: Read data end 3 residues before the CDR3 end; the end is taken from the germline J gene. The gene calls are TRBV20-1 and TRBJ2-1; D perhaps matches TRBD2 (7 bases). Germline lookup yields CDR1 DFQATT and CDR2 SNEGSKA (reference sequence). There are 16 residues in the CDR3. Trimming took 1 base from V and 5 from J, leaving 18 bases between them. CDR3 DNA, as far as it was read: TGCAGTGCTAGAGCATCGGCGGGGGACAAACACAATGAG. Translating it yields CSARASAGDKHNE. Given in full, the CDR3 is CSARASAGDKHNEQFF.

As for this clone: The CDR3 end lies 3 residues beyond the end of the read and is filled in from the germline J gene. The genes are TRBV20-1 and TRBJ2-3; the D gene is possibly TRBD2 (5 bases). Trimming cost V 6 bases and J 5 bases, with 9 bases left between them. From germline, CDR1 is DFQATT and CDR2 SNEGSKA (reference sequence). CDR3 length: 11 amino acids. The DNA read from the CDR3 is TGCAGTGCCGTAGAGGGAGATACG. It specifies CSAVEGDT. The whole CDR3 protein reads CSAVEGDTQYF.

A word on this clone: The sequence runs out 3 residues before the end of the CDR3; the remainder is reconstructed from the germline J gene. J is TRBJ1-4 and V is TRBV28, with D unresolved. This CDR3 has 14 amino acids. The germline V gene has CDR1 MDHEN and CDR2 SYDVKM. Trimming left V 6 bases short and J 0 bases short, with 8 bases between. The sequenced part of the CDR3 DNA is TGTGCCAGCAGCGACACTCCAACTAATGAAAAA. Amino acid sequence: CASSDTPTNEK. The entire CDR3 is CASSDTPTNEKLFF.

Points on this clone: The observed sequence ends 3 residues before the CDR3 terminus, with the missing tail filled in from the germline J gene. The genes are TRBV5-6 and TRBJ1-3; TRBD1 is a possible D gene (6 bases). CDR3 length equals 14 residues. CDR1 is SGHDT, CDR2 YYEEEE, per germline. V gave up 2 bases and J gave up 2 bases, with 8 bases separating them. CDR3: CASSLPGAGNTIYF. The sequenced CDR3 bases are TGTGCCAGCAGCTTACCAGGGGCTGGAAACACC.

As regards this clone: The identical CDR3 is also encoded by other nucleotide sequences in the sample. The part of the CDR3 DNA that was read is TGTGCCAGCAGTGAACAGGGTAGGGAGACC. Its protein product is CASSEQGRET. The full CDR3 sequence reads CASSEQGRETQYF. J is TRBJ2-5 and V is TRBV6-1; possible D gene TRBD1, 5 bases. The read comes to an end 3 residues before the CDR3 does, leaving the germline J gene to fill in the end. The CDR3 contains 13 residues. CDR1 is MNHNS, CDR2 SASEGT, per germline. Trimming removed 2 bases from V and 5 bases from J, with 9 bases in between.

About this clone: The DNA ends 3 residues before the CDR3 does, and the rest of the CDR3 is filled in from the germline J gene. The chain combines TRBV5-1 with TRBJ2-1; 10 bases line up with TRBD2. The V and J ends lost 3 bases and 4 bases, in that order; junction bases with no gene match: 4. The CDR3 covers 15 residues. Germline V gives CDR1 SGHRS, CDR2 YFSETQ. CDR3 sequence: CASSSGTSAYNEQFF. CDR3 DNA (partial): TGCGCCAGCAGCTCCGGGACTAGCGCGTACAATGAG.

With respect to this clone: The read halts 3 residues ahead of the CDR3 end, with the missing end drawn from the germline J gene. This rearrangement joins TRBV7-2 to TRBJ2-5; D not resolved. V lost 0 bases, J lost 5 bases, and 13 bases lay in between. CDR3 length: 15 residues. From germline, CDR1 is SGHTA and CDR2 FQGNSA. CDR3: CASSLAVASGETQYF. The part of the CDR3 DNA that was read is TGTGCCAGCAGCTTAGCCGTAGCCTCCGGGGAGACC.

With respect to this clone: The CDR3 end lies 3 residues beyond the end of the read and is filled in from the germline J gene. The chain couples TRBV7-6 to TRBJ2-5; TRBD2 agrees at 10 bases. The germline V gene encodes CDR1 SGHVS and CDR2 FNYEAQ. The CDR3 length is 15 residues. V shed 4 bases and J 1 base; nucleotides not matched to a gene: 3. This CDR3 reads CASSSSGRTQETQYF. Incomplete CDR3 DNA: TGTGCCAGCAGCTCTAGCGGGAGAACCCAAGAGACC.

On this clone: The read stops 3 residues short of the end of the CDR3; the missing end is completed from the germline J gene. V gene TRBV10-2 combines with J gene TRBJ1-2; a weak D match, TRBD1 (6 bases). This CDR3 is 14 amino acids long. The V gene lost 8 bases and the J gene lost 4 bases, with 17 bases spanning the gap. CDR1 and CDR2 (germline): WSHSY, SAAADI. This CDR3 is CASGEGGSSYGYTF. The CDR3 DNA, read in part, is TGCGCCAGCGGGGAAGGGGGTTCAAGCTATGGC.

A word on this clone: The sequenced fragment ends 3 residues before the CDR3 boundary, so the rest is inferred from the germline J gene. The chain uses TRBV6-2 or TRBV6-3 and TRBJ1-3; D unresolved. Deletions cut 0 bases from V and 3 bases from J, with 6 bases between. Germline CDR1 MNHEY, CDR2 SVGEGT. The CDR3 is 14 residues long. CDR3 residues: CASSYSADGNTIYF. The part of the CDR3 DNA that was read is TGTGCCAGCAGTTACTCGGCGGATGGAAACACC.

A word on this clone: The CDR3 end is not reached by the read, which stops 3 residues before it; the germline J gene fills it in. The J gene is TRBJ2-1, the V gene TRBV28, with 8 bases matching TRBD1. The length of the CDR3 is 16 residues. V lost 1 base and J lost 1; bases outside the gene matches: 3. Germline V lookup: CDR1 MDHEN, CDR2 SYDVKM. The CDR3 bases that were read are TGTGCCAGCAGTTTATTGGGGACAGGTTCCTACAATGAG. Its translation: CASSLLGTGSYNE. The whole CDR3 protein reads CASSLLGTGSYNEQFF.

About this clone: The read stops 3 residues short of the end of the CDR3; the missing end is completed from the germline J gene. The gene calls are TRBV6-2 or TRBV6-3 and TRBJ1-2; 7 positions match TRBD1. V was pared by 6 bases and J by 4 bases, with 14 bases of the junction left unmatched. In germline, CDR1 is MNHEY, CDR2 SVGEGT. The CDR3 is made up of 16 amino acids. The CDR3 is CASRQPLDRAGYGYTF. The CDR3 bases that were read are TGTGCCAGCAGACAACCCTTAGACAGGGCGGGCTATGGC.

Turning to this clone: From the germline J gene comes the end of the CDR3, since the read stops 3 residues before it. The V gene is TRBV20-1, the J gene TRBJ2-1, with 8 bases that match TRBD2. CDR3 length equals 13 residues. Germline assignment: CDR1 DFQATT and CDR2 SNEGSKA (reference sequence). With 4 bases clipped from V and 6 bases from J, the junction kept 5 bases outside the gene matches. The CDR3 bases that were read are TGCAGTGCTACCTCCGGGACTAGCAATGAG. Translating gives CSATSGTSNE. The entire CDR3 is CSATSGTSNEQFF.

Notes on this clone: Sequencing ends 3 residues short of the CDR3 end; the germline J gene provides the rest. The V and J genes are TRBV11-2 and TRBJ2-6, with a weak D call TRBD1 (5 bases). V lost 8 bases to trimming and J lost 4 bases, with 12 bases between them. The CDR3 is 14 amino acids. Germline-derived CDR1 and CDR2 are SGHAT and FQNNGV. This CDR3 reads CASGRVSGANVLTF. Incomplete CDR3 DNA: TGTGCCAGCGGCAGGGTATCCGGGGCCAACGTC. The variable domain in full, completed from reference TRBV11-2 and TRBJ2-6, reads EAGVAQSPRYKIIEKRQSVAFWCNPISGHATLYWYQQILGQGPKLLIQFQNNGVVDDSQLPKDRFSAERLKGVDSTLKIQPAKLEDSAVYLCASGRVSGANVLTFGAGSRLTVL.

On this clone: The read terminates 3 residues ahead of where the CDR3 ends, so the germline J gene completes it. V gene TRBV5-1 combines with J gene TRBJ2-1, with TRBD1 as a possible D gene (5 bases). Trimming removed 4 bases at V and 6 bases at J, with 17 bases between. This CDR3 has 15 amino acids. The V gene's germline CDR1 is SGHRS and CDR2 YFSETQ. The sequenced CDR3 bases are TGCGCCAGCAGCCCTTCAGGACAAGTCCTCAATGAG. This encodes CASSPSGQVLNE. The full CDR3 reads CASSPSGQVLNEQFF.

Comments on this clone: With the read ending 3 residues before the CDR3 end, the germline J gene is used to fill in that end. The chain employs TRBV14 and TRBJ1-1; 9 nucleotides match TRBD1. The V and J ends lost 4 bases and 4 bases, in that order; junction bases with no gene match: 7. The germline CDR1 and CDR2 sequences are SGHDN and FVKESK. The CDR3 covers 15 residues. The CDR3 DNA, read in part, is TGTGCCAGCAGCCTCACAGGGGGCTGGGGCACTGAA. Protein product: CASSLTGGWGTE. The complete CDR3 reads CASSLTGGWGTEAFF.

This chain's CDR3 is CASSPNVAETEAFF. The covered CDR3 bases are TGTGCCAGTAGTCCAAATGTAGCCGAGACTGAA. The rearrangement links TRBV19 to TRBJ1-1, with D uncertain. The read falls 3 residues short of the CDR3 end, and the missing part is taken from the germline J gene. V was clipped by 5 bases and J by 5 bases, with 15 bases between them. This CDR3 region has 14 residues. CDR1 and CDR2 from the germline V gene are LNHDA and SQIVND (reference sequence).

Details on this clone: The CDR3 extends 3 residues past the end of the read, so its final part is completed from the germline J gene. J is TRBJ2-7 and V is TRBV5-1; 9 bases fit TRBD1. J gave up 5 bases and V 7 bases, and 7 bases lay outside the gene matches. Germline V gene data show CDR1 as SGHRS and CDR2 as YFSETQ. The CDR3 is 13 residues long. The sequenced CDR3 bases are TGCGCCAGCCGTCCCGGGACAGGGAACGAG. Amino acids: CASRPGTGNE. The CDR3 in its entirety is CASRPGTGNEQYF.

The CDR3 loop reads CASSRTEKETQYF. The sequenced part of the CDR3 DNA is TGTGCCAGCAGTCGGACTGAAAAAGAGACC. V gene TRBV28 combines with J gene TRBJ2-5; a weak D match, TRBD2 (5 bases). Read coverage stops 3 residues before the CDR3 terminus; the germline J gene supplies the remainder. V was trimmed by 5 bases and J by 3 bases, leaving 10 bases between them. The CDR3 has 13 amino acids. In germline, CDR1 is MDHEN, CDR2 SYDVKM.